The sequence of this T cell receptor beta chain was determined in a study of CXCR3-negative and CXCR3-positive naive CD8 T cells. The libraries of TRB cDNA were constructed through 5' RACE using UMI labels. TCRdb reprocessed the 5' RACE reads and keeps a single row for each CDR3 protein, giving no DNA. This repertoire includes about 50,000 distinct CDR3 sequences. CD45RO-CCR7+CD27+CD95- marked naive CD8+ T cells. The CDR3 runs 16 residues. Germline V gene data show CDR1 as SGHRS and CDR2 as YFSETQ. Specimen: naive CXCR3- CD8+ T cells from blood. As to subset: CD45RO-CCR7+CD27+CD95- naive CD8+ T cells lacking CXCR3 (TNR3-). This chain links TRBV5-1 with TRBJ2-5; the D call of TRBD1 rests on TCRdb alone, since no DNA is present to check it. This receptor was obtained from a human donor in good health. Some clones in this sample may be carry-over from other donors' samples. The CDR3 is CASSLGTGEYQETQYF.